This T cell receptor (beta chain) was observed in a study of blood T cells in healthy people across ages. Study-level information: Template switching recovered approximately one barcoded beta molecule for every two T cells. Study-level results: Aged donors had fewer naive CD4+ cells and lower diversity than long-lived donors.

Details on this clonotype: What it binds is not known.

Germline V gene lookup returns CDR1 MGHDK and CDR2 SYGVNS. Germline trimming cut 7 bases from V and 1 base from J; bases unmatched to any gene: 3. The length of the CDR3 is 13 residues. The authors ran a second PCR of roughly 7 to 11 cycles using a sample-barcoded 5' primer and a J-beta primer mix. MiXCR was run by TCRdb on the 5' RACE reads, yielding one entry per CDR3 protein. Of around 940,000 distinct CDR3 sequences listed, roughly half are singletons. This receptor was identified in a woman aged 60-75 years in good health. The sample consisted of blood. This chain connects TRBV25-1 to TRBJ1-1; the match to TRBD1 covers 7 bases. The DNA for the CDR3 is TGTGCCAGCAAGGGACAGCCGAACACTGAAGCTTTCTTT. Its protein product is CASKGQPNTEAFF.